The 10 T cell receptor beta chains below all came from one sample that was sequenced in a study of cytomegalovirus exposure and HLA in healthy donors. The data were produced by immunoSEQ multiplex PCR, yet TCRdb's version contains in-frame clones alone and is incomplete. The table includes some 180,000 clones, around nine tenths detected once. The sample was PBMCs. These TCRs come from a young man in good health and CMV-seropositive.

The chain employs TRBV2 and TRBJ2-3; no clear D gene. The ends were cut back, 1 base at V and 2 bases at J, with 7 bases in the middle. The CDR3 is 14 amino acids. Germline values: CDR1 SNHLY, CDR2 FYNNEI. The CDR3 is CASSEGRTTDTQYF. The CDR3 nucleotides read TGTGCCAGCAGTGAAGGGCGGACCACAGATACGCAGTATTTT.

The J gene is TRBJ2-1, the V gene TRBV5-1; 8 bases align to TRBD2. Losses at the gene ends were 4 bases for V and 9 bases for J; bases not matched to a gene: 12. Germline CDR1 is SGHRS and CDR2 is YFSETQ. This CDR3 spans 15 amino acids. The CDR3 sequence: CASSKPSQAGVEQFF. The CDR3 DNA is TGCGCCAGCAGCAAACCCTCCCAAGCGGGGGTTGAGCAGTTCTTC.

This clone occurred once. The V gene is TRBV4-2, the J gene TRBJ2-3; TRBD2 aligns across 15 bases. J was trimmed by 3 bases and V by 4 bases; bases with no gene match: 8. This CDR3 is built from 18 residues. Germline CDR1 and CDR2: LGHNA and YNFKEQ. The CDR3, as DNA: TGTGCCAGCAGCCCGCGGACTAGCGGGAGGGCCCTTACAGATACGCAGTATTTT. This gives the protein CASSPRTSGRALTDTQYF.

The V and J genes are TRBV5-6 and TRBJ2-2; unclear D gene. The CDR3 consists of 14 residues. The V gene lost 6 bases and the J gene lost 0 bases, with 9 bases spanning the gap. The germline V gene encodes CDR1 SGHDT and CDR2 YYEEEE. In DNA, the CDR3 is TGTGCCAGCACCTGGATCTCGAACACCGGGGAGCTGTTTTTT. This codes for CASTWISNTGELFF.

The CDR3 loop reads CASSSQGLPYNEQFF. CDR3 bases: TGCGCCAGCAGCTCACAGGGTCTCCCTTACAATGAGCAGTTCTTC. The chain carries TRBV5-1 and TRBJ2-1; maybe TRBD1 (6 bases). CDR1 is SGHRS and CDR2 is YFSETQ in the germline V gene. CDR3 length: 15 amino acids. Between the trimmed V and J ends, which lost 3 bases and 4 bases, there was a span of 14 bases.

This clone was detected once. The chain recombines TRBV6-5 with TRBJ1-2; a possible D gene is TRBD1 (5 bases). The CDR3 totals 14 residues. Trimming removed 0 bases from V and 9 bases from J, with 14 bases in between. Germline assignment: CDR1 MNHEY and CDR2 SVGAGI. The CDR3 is CASSYSIDSSSYTF. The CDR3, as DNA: TGTGCCAGCAGTTACTCAATAGACAGTTCTAGCTACACCTTC.

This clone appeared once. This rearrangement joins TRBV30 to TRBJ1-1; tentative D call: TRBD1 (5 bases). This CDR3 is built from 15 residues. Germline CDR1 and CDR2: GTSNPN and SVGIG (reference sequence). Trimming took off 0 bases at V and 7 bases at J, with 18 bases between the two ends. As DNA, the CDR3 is TGTGCCTGGAGTGTACGGCGGGGGGGGACGAATGAAGCTTTCTTT. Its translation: CAWSVRRGGTNEAFF. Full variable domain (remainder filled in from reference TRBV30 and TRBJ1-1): SQTIHQWPATLVQPVGSPLSLECTVEGTSNPNLYWYRQAAGRGLQLLFYSVGIGQISSEVPQNLSASRPQDRQFILSSKKLLLSDSGFYLCAWSVRRGGTNEAFFGQGTRLTVV.

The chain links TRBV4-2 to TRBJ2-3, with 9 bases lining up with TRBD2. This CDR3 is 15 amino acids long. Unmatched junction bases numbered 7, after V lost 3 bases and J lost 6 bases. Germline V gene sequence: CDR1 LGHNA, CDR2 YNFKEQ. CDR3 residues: CASSQASGIGDTQYF. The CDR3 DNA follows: TGTGCCAGCAGCCAGGCTAGCGGGATAGGGGATACGCAGTATTTT.

CDR3 region: CSARERSYEQYF. CDR3 nucleotides: TGCAGCGCCCGGGAGCGTTCCTACGAGCAGTACTTC. This chain links TRBV29-1 with TRBJ2-7, with a weak D call TRBD2 (6 bases). With 7 bases removed from V and 1 base from J, the gap between germline ends came to 11 bases. The CDR3 sequence is 12 residues long. The germline CDR1 and CDR2 sequences are SQVTM and ANQGSEA.

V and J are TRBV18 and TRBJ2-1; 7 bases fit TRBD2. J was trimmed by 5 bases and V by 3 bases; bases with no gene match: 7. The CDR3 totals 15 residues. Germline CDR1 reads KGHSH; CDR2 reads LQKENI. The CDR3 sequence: CASSPWGTTDNEQFF. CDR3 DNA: TGTGCCAGCTCACCGTGGGGGACTACCGACAATGAGCAGTTCTTC. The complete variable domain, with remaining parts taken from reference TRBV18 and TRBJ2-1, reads NAGVMQNPRHLVRRRGQEARLRCSPMKGHSHVYWYRQLPEEGLKFMVYLQKENIIDESGMPKERFSAEFPKEGPSILRIQQVVRGDSAAYFCASSPWGTTDNEQFFGPGTRLTVL.